This T cell receptor beta chain was profiled in a study of graft-versus-host responses after intestinal transplantation. Study at large: Transplants were multivisceral, liver-intestinal, or isolated intestinal. Following induction with anti-thymocyte globulin, all recipients were given tacrolimus and steroids for about three years.

Using immunoSEQ multiplex PCR, the repertoire was profiled, and TCRdb retains in-frame clones only, with some absent. The sample consists of under 75,000 clones, 90% of them appearing once. A note on this clone: Its matching antigen is unknown.

Overall study results and limits: Maximum circulating GvH clone levels tracked with early post-transplant HvG decreases. Individuals who had graft-donor T cell macrochimerism had allografts that showed high graft-versus-host to host-versus-graft clonal ratios.

The CDR3 length is 14 residues. Germline-derived CDR1 and CDR2 are SNHLY and FYNNEI. Trimming removed 4 bases from V and 8 bases from J; junction bases left unmatched: 6. The sample was unstimulated CD8+ T cells sorted from spleen or lymph node cells, taken before transplant. The sequence was collected from a human donor who was the organ donor for an intestinal transplant. The V gene is TRBV2, the J gene TRBJ1-4; TRBD1 aligns across 8 bases. Written as DNA, the CDR3 is TGTGCCAGCAGTGGACAGGGGTGGAAGGAAAAACTGTTTTTT. It codes for CASSGQGWKEKLFF.